These T cell receptor beta chains were read from a single sample in a study of Ad26.COV2.S vaccination and SARS-CoV-2 variants. The table came from immunoSEQ multiplex PCR; TCRdb's copy has only in-frame clones and leaves some out. Seen here are around 250,000 clones, around 87% observed once, and the top ten hold roughly 3.5%. The input for sequencing was peripheral blood, taken in a trial of Ad26.COV2.S vaccine versus placebo. The receptors were sampled from a person aged 18-65 years who received the Ad26.COV2.S COVID-19 vaccine or a placebo. Each CDR3 is given with its conserved first and last residue. A D gene is named only where the DNA matches it firmly.

CASSLVLAGGTDTQYF | TRBJ2-3 | TRBD2 | TRBV7-9
CASGPAPGQGGTEQFF | TRBJ2-1 | TRBD1 | TRBV3-1/TRBV3-2
CAWGVWDPRGNSPLHF | TRBJ1-6 | . | TRBV30
CASSSYREARSYGYTF | TRBJ1-2 | . | TRBV7-2
CAISDRDRGETQYF | TRBJ2-5 | TRBD1 | TRBV10-3
CASSNSLNTEAFF | TRBJ1-1 | . | TRBV10-1
CASSFWGGQETQYF | TRBJ2-5 | TRBD2 | TRBV5-1
CASSERPPGALSSGNTIYF | TRBJ1-3 | . | TRBV2
CASSPRSSNQPQHF | TRBJ1-5 | . | TRBV6-2/TRBV6-3
CAISETGGAVQEAFF | TRBJ1-1 | TRBD1 | TRBV10-3
CASSPGTLAAHYGYTF | TRBJ1-2 | . | TRBV28
CASSAAGTESLNTEAFF | TRBJ1-1 | TRBD1 | TRBV6-2/TRBV6-3
CASSMRGYEQYF | TRBJ2-7 | . | TRBV7-9